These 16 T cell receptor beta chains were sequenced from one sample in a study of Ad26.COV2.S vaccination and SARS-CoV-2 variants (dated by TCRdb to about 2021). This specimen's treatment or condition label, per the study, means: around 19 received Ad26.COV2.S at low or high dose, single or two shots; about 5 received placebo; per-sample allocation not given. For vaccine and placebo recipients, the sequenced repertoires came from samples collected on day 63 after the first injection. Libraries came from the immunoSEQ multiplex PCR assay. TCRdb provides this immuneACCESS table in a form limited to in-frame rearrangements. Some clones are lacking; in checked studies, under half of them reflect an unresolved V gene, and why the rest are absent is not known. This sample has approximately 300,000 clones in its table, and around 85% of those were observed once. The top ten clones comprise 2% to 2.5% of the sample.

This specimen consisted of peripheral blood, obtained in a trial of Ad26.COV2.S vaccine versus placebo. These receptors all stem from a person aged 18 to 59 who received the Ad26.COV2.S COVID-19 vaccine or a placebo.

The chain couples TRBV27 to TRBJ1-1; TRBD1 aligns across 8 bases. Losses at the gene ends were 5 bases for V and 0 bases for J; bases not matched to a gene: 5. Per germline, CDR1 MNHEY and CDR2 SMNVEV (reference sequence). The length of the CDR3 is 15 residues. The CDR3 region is CASSPTGGMNTEAFF. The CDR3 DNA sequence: TGTGCCAGCAGTCCAACAGGGGGGATGAACACTGAAGCTTTCTTT.

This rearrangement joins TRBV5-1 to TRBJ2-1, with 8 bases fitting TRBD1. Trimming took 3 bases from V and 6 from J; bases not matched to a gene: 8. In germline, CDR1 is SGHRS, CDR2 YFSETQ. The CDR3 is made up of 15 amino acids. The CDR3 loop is CASSYGTTGANEQFF. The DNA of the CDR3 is TGCGCCAGCAGCTACGGTACGACAGGGGCCAATGAGCAGTTCTTC. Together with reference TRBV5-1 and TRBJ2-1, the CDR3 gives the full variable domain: KAGVTQTPRYLIKTRGQQVTLSCSPISGHRSVSWYQQTPGQGLQFLFEYFSETQRNKGNFPGRFSGRQFSNSRSEMNVSTLELGDSALYLCASSYGTTGANEQFFGPGTRLTVL.

CDR3 DNA sequence: TGTGCCATCACCCCGGGACAGGGAGGCTACGAGCAGTACTTC. It encodes CAITPGQGGYEQYF. The V gene is TRBV10-3, the J gene TRBJ2-7, with TRBD1 matching 9 bases. The CDR3 extends over 14 amino acids. The V and J ends lost 7 bases and 3 bases, in that order; junction bases with no gene match: 7. Per germline, CDR1 ENHRY and CDR2 SYGVKD.

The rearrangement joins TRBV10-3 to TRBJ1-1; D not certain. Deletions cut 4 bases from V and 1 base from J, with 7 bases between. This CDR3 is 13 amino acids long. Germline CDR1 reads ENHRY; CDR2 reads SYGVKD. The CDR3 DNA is TGTGCCATCAGTGCGACGGGGAACACTGAAGCTTTCTTT. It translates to CAISATGNTEAFF.

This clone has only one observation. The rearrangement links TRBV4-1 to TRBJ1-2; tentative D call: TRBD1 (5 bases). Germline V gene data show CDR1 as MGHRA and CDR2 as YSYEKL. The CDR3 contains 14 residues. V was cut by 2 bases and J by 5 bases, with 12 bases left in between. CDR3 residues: CASSQQQASYGYTF. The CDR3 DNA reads TGCGCCAGCAGCCAACAACAGGCATCGTATGGCTACACCTTC.

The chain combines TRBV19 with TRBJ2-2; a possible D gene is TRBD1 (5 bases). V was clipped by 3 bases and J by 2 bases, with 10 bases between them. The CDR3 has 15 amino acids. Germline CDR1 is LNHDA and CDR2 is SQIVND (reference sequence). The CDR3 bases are TGTGCCAGTAGTATTGGGGCAGGAAACACCGGGGAGCTGTTTTTT. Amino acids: CASSIGAGNTGELFF.

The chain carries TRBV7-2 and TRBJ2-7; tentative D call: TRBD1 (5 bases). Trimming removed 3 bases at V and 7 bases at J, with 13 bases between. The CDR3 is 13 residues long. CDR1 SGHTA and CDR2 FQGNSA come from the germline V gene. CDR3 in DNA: TGTGCCAGCAGCTTGATGGGGCAATATGAGCAGTACTTC. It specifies CASSLMGQYEQYF.

CDR3 DNA: TGTGCCAGCAGACTAACCACGGGGGTAGGTTCACCCCTCCACTTT. Its protein is CASRLTTGVGSPLHF. This chain links TRBV28 with TRBJ1-6; a weak D match, TRBD1 (5 bases). The CDR3 length is 15 residues. V shed 6 bases and J shed 9 bases, with 18 bases lying between them. The V gene's germline CDR1 is MDHEN and CDR2 SYDVKM.

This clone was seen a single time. CDR3 bases: TGTGCCAGCAGCCAAGCCGCCGGGACAGGCATGAACACTGAAGCTTTCTTT. Residues: CASSQAAGTGMNTEAFF. The chain combines TRBV4-2 with TRBJ1-1; 8 bases align to TRBD1. The germline gives CDR1 LGHNA, CDR2 YNFKEQ. The V and J ends lost 1 base and 0 bases, in that order; junction bases with no gene match: 7. The CDR3 runs to 17 residues.

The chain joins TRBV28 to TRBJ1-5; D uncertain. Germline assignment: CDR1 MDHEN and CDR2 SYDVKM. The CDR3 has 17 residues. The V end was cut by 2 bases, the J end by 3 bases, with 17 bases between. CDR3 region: CASSLASSEAFNQPQHF. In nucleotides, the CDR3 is TGTGCCAGCAGTTTAGCCTCGTCAGAGGCCTTCAATCAGCCCCAGCATTTT. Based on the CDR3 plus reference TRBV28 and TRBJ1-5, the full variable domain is DVKVTQSSRYLVKRTGEKVFLECVQDMDHENMFWYRQDPGLGLRLIYFSYDVKMKEKGDIPEGYSVSREKKERFSLILESASTNQTSMYLCASSLASSEAFNQPQHFGDGTRLSIL.

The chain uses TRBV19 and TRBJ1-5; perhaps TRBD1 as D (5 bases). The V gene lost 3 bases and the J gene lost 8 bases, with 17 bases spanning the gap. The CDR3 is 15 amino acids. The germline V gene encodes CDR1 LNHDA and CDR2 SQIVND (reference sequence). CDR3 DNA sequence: TGTGCCAGTAGTATCGGGACCTATTCGCTCGAGCCCCAGCATTTT. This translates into CASSIGTYSLEPQHF. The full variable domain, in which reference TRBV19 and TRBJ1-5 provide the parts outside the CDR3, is DGGITQSPKYLFRKEGQNVTLSCEQNLNHDAMYWYRQDPGQGLRLIYYSQIVNDFQKGDIAEGYSVSREKKESFPLTVTSAQKNPTAFYLCASSIGTYSLEPQHFGDGTRLSIL.

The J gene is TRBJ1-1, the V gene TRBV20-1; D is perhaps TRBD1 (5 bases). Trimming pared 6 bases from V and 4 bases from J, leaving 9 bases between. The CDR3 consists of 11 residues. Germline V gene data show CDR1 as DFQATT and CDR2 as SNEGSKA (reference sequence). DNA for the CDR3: TGCAGTGCGAGACAGCGCACTGAAGCTTTCTTT. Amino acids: CSARQRTEAFF.

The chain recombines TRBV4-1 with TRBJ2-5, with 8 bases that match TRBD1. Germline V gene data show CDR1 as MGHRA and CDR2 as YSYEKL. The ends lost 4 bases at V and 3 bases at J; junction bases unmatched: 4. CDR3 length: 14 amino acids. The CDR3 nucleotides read TGCGCCAGCAGCCGGACAGGGCCGGAAGAGACCCAGTACTTC. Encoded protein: CASSRTGPEETQYF.

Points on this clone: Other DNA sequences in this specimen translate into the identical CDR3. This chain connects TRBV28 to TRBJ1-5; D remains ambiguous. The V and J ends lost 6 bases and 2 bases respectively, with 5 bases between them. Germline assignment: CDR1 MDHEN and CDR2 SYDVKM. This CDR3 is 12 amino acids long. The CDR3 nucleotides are TGTGCCAGCAGGGGAGGCAATCAGCCCCAGCATTTT. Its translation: CASRGGNQPQHF.

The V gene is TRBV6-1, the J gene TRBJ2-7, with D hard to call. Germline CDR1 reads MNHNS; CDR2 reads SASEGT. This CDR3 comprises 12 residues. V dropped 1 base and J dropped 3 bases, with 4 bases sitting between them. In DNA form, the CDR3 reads TGTGCCAGCAGTGAAGGCGGCTACGAGCAGTACTTC. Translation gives CASSEGGYEQYF.

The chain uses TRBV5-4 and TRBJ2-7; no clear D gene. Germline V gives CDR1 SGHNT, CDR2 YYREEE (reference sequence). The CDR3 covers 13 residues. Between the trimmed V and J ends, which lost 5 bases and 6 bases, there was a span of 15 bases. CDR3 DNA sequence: TGTGCCAGCAGAGCTGGTCTACAAGGCGAGCAGTACTTC. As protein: CASRAGLQGEQYF.